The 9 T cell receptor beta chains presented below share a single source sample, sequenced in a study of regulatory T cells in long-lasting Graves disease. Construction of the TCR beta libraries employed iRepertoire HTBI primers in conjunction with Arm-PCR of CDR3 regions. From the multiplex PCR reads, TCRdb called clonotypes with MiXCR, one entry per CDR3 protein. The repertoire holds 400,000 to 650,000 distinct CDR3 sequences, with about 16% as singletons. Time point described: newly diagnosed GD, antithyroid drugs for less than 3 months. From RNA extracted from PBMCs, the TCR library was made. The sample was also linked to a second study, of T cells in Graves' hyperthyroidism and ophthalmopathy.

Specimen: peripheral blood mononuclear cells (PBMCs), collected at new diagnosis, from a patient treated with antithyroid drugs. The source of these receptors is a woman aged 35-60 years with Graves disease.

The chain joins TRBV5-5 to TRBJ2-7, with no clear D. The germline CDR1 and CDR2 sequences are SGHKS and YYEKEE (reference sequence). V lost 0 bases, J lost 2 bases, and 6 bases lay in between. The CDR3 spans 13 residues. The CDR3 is CASSLEHTYEQYF. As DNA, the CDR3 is TGTGCCAGCAGCTTGGAACACACCTACGAGCAGTACTTC. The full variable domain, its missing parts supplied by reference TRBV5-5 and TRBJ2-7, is DAGVTQSPTHLIKTRGQQVTLRCSPISGHKSVSWYQQVLGQGPQFIFQYYEKEERGRGNFPDRFSARQFPNYSSELNVNALLLGDSALYLCASSLEHTYEQYFGPGTRLTVT.

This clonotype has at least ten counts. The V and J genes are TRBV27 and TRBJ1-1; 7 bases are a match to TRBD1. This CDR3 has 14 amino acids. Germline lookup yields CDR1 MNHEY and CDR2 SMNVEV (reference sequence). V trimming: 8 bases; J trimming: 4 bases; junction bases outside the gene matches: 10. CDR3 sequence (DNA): TGTGCCAGCGGAGACAGGGTGGGGGTCACTGAAGCTTTCTTT. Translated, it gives CASGDRVGVTEAFF.

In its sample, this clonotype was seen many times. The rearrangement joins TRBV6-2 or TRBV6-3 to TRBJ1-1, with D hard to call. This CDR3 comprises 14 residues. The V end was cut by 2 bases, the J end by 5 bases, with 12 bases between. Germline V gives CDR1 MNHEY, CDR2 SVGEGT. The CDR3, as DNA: TGTGCCAGCAGTTACGGGGAACGGTGGACTGAAGCTTTCTTT. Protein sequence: CASSYGERWTEAFF.

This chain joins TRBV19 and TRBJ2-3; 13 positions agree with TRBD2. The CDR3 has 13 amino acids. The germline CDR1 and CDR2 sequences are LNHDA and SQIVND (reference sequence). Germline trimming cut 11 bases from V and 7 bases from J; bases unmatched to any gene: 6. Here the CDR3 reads CAASLAGGYTQYF. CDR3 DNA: TGTGCCGCCTCACTAGCGGGGGGGTATACGCAGTATTTT.

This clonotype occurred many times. The CDR3 sequence: CASSSRVQSNEKLFF. The CDR3, as DNA: TGTGCCAGCAGCAGCAGGGTACAATCTAATGAAAAACTGTTTTTT. This chain uses TRBV7-9 with TRBJ1-4; D possibly corresponds to TRBD1 (5 bases). The V end was cut by 5 bases, the J end by 3 bases, with 13 bases between. The CDR3 consists of 15 residues. From germline, CDR1 is SEHNR and CDR2 FQNEAQ (reference sequence). The entire variable domain, with the rest obtained from reference TRBV7-9 and TRBJ1-4, is as follows: DTGVSQNPRHKITKRGQNVTFRCDPISEHNRLYWYRQTLGQGPEFLTYFQNEAQLEKSRLLSDRFSAERPKGSFSTLEIQRTEQGDSAMYLCASSSRVQSNEKLFFGSGTQLSVL.

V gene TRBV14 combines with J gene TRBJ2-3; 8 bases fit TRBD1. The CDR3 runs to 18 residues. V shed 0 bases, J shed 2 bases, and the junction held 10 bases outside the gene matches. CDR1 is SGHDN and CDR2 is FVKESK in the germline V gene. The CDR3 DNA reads TGTGCCAGCAGCCAAGATCTAGGCAGGGGGCTGCTCACAGATACGCAGTATTTT. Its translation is CASSQDLGRGLLTDTQYF.

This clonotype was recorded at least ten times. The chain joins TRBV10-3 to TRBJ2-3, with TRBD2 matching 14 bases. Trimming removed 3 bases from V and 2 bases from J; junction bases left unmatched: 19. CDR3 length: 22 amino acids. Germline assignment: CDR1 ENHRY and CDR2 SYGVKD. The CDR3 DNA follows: TGTGCCATCAGTGAAAGGGTCCAAACCAAACCGGGACTAGCGGGGGTCACAGATACGCAGTATTTT. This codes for CAISERVQTKPGLAGVTDTQYF.

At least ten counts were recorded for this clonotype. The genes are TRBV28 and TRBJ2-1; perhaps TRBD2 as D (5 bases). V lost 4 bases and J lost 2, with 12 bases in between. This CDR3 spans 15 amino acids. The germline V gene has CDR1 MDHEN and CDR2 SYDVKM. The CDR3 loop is CASSWVSGAYNEQFF. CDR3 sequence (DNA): TGTGCCAGCAGTTGGGTCAGCGGTGCCTACAATGAGCAGTTCTTC.

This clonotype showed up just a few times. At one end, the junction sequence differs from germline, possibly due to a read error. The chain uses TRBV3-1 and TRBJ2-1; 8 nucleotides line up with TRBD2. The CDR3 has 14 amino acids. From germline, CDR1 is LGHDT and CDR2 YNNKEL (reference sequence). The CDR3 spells CAGSQLPLAGPQFF. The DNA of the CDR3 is TGTGCCGGCAGCCAACTTCCGTTAGCGGGGCCGCAGTTCTTC.